The 9 T cell receptor beta chains below come from one sample, sequenced in a study of OX40 agonist ivuxolimab in advanced cancers. TCRdb's copy holds only in-frame clones and misses some; the assay was immunoSEQ multiplex PCR. The sample records 75,000 to 100,000 clones, roughly 85% being singletons. Material: CD4+ or CD8+ T cells sorted from blood, obtained in a trial of the OX40 agonist ivuxolimab. The source is an adult with an advanced solid tumor such as melanoma, head and neck, liver or kidney cancer.

The chain employs TRBV4-1 and TRBJ2-5; TRBD2 matches at 13 bases. The junction had 3 bases not matched to a gene; V was cut back by 1 base and J by 7 bases. The CDR3 extends over 15 amino acids. Germline CDR1 and CDR2: MGHRA and YSYEKL. CDR3 region: CASSQVWTSGGTQYF. Here the CDR3 DNA reads TGCGCCAGCAGCCAAGTGTGGACTAGCGGGGGGACCCAGTACTTC.

The J gene is TRBJ2-7, the V gene TRBV10-3; 7 bases align to TRBD1. Germline-derived CDR1 and CDR2 are ENHRY and SYGVKD. The V and J ends lost 2 bases and 6 bases, in that order; junction bases with no gene match: 7. This CDR3 comprises 14 residues. CDR3 DNA: TGTGCCATCAGTGAGAGAAAAGGGGGCGGCGAGCAGTACTTC. Its protein product is CAISERKGGGEQYF.

The gene calls are TRBV5-1 and TRBJ1-4, with 7 bases aligning to TRBD1. V shed 0 bases and J 7 bases; nucleotides not matched to a gene: 6. Looked up from germline, CDR1 is SGHRS and CDR2 is YFSETQ. CDR3 length: 15 amino acids. The CDR3 sequence is CASSLAPGQTEKLFF. DNA for the CDR3: TGCGCCAGCAGCTTGGCTCCGGGACAGACTGAAAAACTGTTTTTT.

The chain combines TRBV27 with TRBJ2-5, with unresolved D. The V end was cut by 5 bases, the J end by 4 bases, with 11 bases between. The CDR3 extends over 13 amino acids. Germline loops: CDR1 MNHEY, CDR2 SMNVEV (reference sequence). The CDR3 nucleotides read TGTGCCAGCAGTATGAGACAAGCAGAGACCCAGTACTTC. This gives the protein CASSMRQAETQYF.

This chain joins TRBV12-5 and TRBJ1-2, with D perhaps TRBD1 (6 bases). This CDR3 is built from 17 residues. Between the trimmed V and J ends, which lost 6 bases and 4 bases, there was a span of 24 bases. Germline V lookup: CDR1 LGHNT, CDR2 FRNRAP. The CDR3: CASGQSRPGTTAYGYTF. The CDR3 DNA reads as TGTGCTAGTGGGCAATCCCGGCCGGGGACAACCGCCTATGGCTACACCTTC. Drawing the rest from reference TRBV12-5 and TRBJ1-2, the complete variable domain is DARVTQTPRHKVTEMGQEVTMRCQPILGHNTVFWYRQTMMQGLELLAYFRNRAPLDDSGMPKDRFSAEMPDATLATLKIQPSEPRDSAVYFCASGQSRPGTTAYGYTFGSGTRLTVV.

This chain links TRBV5-1 with TRBJ1-2; tentative D call: TRBD1 (5 bases). The V and J ends lost 4 bases and 8 bases respectively, with 18 bases between them. Per the germline V gene, CDR1 is SGHRS and CDR2 is YFSETQ. The CDR3 is 14 amino acids. The CDR3 spells CASSRDAEVGGYTF. In nucleotides, the CDR3 is TGCGCCAGCAGCCGGGACGCCGAAGTAGGAGGCTACACCTTC.

This chain uses TRBV19 with TRBJ2-5; 7 bases agree with TRBD1. J gave up 3 bases and V 3 bases, and 4 bases lay outside the gene matches. Germline lookup yields CDR1 LNHDA and CDR2 SQIVND (reference sequence). The length of the CDR3 is 14 residues. DNA of the CDR3: TGTGCCAGTAGTATTTCCAGGGGGAAAGAGACCCAGTACTTC. Protein sequence: CASSISRGKETQYF.

The rearrangement uses TRBV5-5 and TRBJ2-7, with TRBD2 as a possible D gene (7 bases). This CDR3 has 16 amino acids. Germline V gives CDR1 SGHKS, CDR2 YYEKEE (reference sequence). The ends were cut back, 0 bases at V and 3 bases at J, with 16 bases in the middle. CDR3 in amino acids: CASSLEHRGAYYEQYF. Here the CDR3 DNA reads TGTGCCAGCAGCTTGGAGCACCGGGGGGCGTACTACGAGCAGTACTTC.

This chain links TRBV2 with TRBJ1-5, with D hard to call. CDR1 and CDR2 from the germline V gene are SNHLY and FYNNEI. The CDR3 length is 14 residues. Trimming removed 5 bases from V and 5 bases from J, with 13 bases in between. The CDR3 sequence is CASSLVRTYQPQHF. The CDR3 DNA reads TGTGCCAGCAGTCTCGTGAGGACCTATCAGCCCCAGCATTTT.